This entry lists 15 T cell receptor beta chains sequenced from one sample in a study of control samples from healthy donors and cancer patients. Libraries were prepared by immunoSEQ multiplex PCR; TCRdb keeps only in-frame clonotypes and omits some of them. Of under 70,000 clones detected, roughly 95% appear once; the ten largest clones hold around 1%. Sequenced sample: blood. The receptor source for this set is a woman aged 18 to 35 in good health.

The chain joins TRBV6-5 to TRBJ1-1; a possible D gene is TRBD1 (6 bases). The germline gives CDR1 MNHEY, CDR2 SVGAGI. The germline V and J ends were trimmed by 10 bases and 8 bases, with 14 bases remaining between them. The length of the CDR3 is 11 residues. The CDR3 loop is CATPLDREAFF. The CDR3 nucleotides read TGTGCCACCCCCCTCGACAGGGAAGCTTTCTTT.

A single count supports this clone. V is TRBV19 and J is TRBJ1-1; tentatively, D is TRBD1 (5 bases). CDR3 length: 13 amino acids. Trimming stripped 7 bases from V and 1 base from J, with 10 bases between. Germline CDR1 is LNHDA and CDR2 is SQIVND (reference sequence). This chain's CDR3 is CASTYGQNTEAFF. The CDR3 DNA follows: TGTGCCAGTACCTATGGACAGAACACTGAAGCTTTCTTT.

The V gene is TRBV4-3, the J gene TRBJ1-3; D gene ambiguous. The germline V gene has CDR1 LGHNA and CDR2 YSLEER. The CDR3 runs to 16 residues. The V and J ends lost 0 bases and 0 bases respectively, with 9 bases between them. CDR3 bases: TGCGCCAGCAGCCAAGAATGGGGTTCCTCTGGAAACACCATATATTTT. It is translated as CASSQEWGSSGNTIYF.

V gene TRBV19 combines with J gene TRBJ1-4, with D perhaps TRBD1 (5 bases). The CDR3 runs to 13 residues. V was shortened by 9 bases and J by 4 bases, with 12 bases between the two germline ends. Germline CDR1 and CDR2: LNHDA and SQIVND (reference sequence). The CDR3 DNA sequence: TGTGCCAGCGAAGGGGCGAATAATGAAAAACTGTTTTTT. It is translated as CASEGANNEKLFF.

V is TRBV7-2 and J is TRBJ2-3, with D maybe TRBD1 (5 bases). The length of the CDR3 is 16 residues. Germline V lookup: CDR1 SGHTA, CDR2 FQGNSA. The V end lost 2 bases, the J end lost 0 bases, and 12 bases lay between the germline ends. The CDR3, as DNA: TGTGCCAGCAGCTTACTGGGGCTAAGTAGCACAGATACGCAGTATTTT. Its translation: CASSLLGLSSTDTQYF.

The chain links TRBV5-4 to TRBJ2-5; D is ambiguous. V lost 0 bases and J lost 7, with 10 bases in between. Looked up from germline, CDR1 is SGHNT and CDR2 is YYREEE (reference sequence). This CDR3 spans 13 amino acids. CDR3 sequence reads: CASSLDKRGTQYF. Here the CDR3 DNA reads TGTGCCAGCAGCTTGGACAAACGTGGGACCCAGTACTTC.

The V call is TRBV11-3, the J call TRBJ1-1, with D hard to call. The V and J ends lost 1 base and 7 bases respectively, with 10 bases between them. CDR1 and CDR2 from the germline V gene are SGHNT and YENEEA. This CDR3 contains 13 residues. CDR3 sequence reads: CASSLGGGGEAFF. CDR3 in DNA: TGTGCCAGCAGCTTAGGGGGTGGCGGTGAAGCTTTCTTT.

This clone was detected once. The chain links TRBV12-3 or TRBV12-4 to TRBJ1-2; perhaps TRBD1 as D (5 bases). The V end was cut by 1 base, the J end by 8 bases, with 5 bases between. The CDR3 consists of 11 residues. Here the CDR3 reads CASSLGGGYTF. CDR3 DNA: TGTGCCAGCAGTTTAGGGGGGGGCTACACCTTC.

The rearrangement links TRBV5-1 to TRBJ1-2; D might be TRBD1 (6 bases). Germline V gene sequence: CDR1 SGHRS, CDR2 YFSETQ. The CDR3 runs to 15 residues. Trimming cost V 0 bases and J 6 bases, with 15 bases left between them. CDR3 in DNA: TGCGCCAGCAGCTTGGCCTTAAACAGGGAAGATGGCTACACCTTC. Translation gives CASSLALNREDGYTF.

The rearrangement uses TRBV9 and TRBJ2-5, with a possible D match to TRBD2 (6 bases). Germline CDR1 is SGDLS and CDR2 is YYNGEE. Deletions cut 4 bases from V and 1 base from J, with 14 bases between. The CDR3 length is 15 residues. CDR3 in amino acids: CASSLLAEFQETQYF. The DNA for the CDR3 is TGTGCCAGCAGCTTATTAGCGGAATTCCAAGAGACCCAGTACTTC.

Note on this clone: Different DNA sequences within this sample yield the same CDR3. The chain's CDR3 is CASSFTSTATGPNEQYF. CDR3 nucleotide sequence: TGCGCCAGCAGTTTCACCTCTACCGCGACAGGGCCCAACGAGCAGTACTTC. The chain recombines TRBV5-1 with TRBJ2-7; 7 nucleotides match TRBD1. This CDR3 is 17 amino acids long. J lost 5 bases, V lost 5 bases, and 19 bases had no gene match. CDR1 is SGHRS and CDR2 is YFSETQ in the germline V gene.

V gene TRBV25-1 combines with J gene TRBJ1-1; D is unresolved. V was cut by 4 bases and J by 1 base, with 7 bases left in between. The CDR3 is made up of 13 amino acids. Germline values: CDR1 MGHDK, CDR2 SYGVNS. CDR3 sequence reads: CASSGSGNTEAFF. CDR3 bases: TGTGCCAGCAGTGGGTCAGGGAACACTGAAGCTTTCTTT.

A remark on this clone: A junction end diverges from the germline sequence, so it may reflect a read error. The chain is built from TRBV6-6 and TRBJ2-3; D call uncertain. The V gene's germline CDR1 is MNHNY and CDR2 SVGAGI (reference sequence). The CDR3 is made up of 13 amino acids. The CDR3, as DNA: TGTGCCAGCAGTTACGCCCAGAATAGGGCCATGGATTTT. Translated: CASSYAQNRAMDF.

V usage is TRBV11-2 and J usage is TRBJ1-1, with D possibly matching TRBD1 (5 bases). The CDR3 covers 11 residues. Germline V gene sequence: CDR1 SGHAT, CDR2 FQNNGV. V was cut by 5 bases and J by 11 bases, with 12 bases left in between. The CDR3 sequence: CASSPGPDAFF. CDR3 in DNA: TGTGCCAGCAGCCCGGGGCCGGACGCTTTCTTT.

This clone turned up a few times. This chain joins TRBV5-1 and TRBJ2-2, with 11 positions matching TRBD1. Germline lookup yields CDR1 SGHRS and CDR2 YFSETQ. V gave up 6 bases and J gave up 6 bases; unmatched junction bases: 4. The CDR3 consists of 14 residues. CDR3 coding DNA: TGCGCCAGCAAAGGACAGGGGGCGGCCGGGGAGCTGTTTTTT. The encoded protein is CASKGQGAAGELFF.